This T cell receptor (beta chain) was documented in a study of T cell repertoires in ileal Crohn's disease. Study observations and caveats: Sorted CD8 T cells held more high-frequency clones than CD4.

Comment on this clone: What it recognizes is unknown.

The method was immunoSEQ multiplex PCR; TCRdb's version includes in-frame clones alone and lacks a portion of them. The sample yields over 14,000 clones, 80% to 85% seen once. The CDR3 extends over 16 amino acids. The germline CDR1 and CDR2 sequences are LNHDA and SQIVND (reference sequence). Trimming took 6 bases from V and 9 from J; bases not matched to a gene: 11. The chain employs TRBV19 and TRBJ2-1, with 13 positions matching TRBD2. This TCR was recovered from an adult with Crohn's disease. Sequenced: ileal tissue. The CDR3 loop reads CASRPTSGRAVSEQFF. The CDR3 nucleotides are TGTGCCAGTAGACCTACTAGCGGGAGGGCCGTAAGTGAGCAGTTCTTC.